Below are 30 T cell receptor beta chains sequenced from a single sample in a study of cytomegalovirus exposure and HLA in healthy donors. Sequencing used immunoSEQ multiplex PCR; TCRdb keeps in-frame clones, though not all of them. The sample has about 160,000 clones, about 90% seen once; the top ten hold around 5%. The sequenced material came from PBMCs. The receptor source for this set is a woman between 25 and 40 years old in good health and CMV-seronegative.

V is TRBV5-4 and J is TRBJ2-7; TRBD1 agrees at 8 bases. V dropped 2 bases and J dropped 3; count of bases not matched to a gene: 4. Germline CDR1 SGHNT, CDR2 YYREEE (reference sequence). The CDR3 length is 14 residues. The CDR3 region is CASSFGQGGYEQYF. The CDR3 DNA is TGTGCCAGCAGCTTTGGACAGGGAGGCTACGAGCAGTACTTC.

This clone appeared a few times. The rearrangement joins TRBV2 to TRBJ1-1; D gene unclear. Germline V gene data show CDR1 as SNHLY and CDR2 as FYNNEI. V lost 11 bases, J lost 1 base, and 8 bases lay in between. CDR3 length: 11 amino acids. The CDR3 nucleotides are TGTGCCGGACGGGAGAACACTGAAGCTTTCTTT. Translation gives CAGRENTEAFF.

The chain uses TRBV6-1 and TRBJ1-5; 7 positions match TRBD1. This CDR3 has 16 amino acids. V lost 2 bases, J lost 3 bases, and 7 bases stayed unmatched. Germline V gene lookup returns CDR1 MNHNS and CDR2 SASEGT. This CDR3 reads CASSEIPGQLNQPQHF. DNA of the CDR3: TGTGCCAGCAGTGAAATTCCGGGACAGCTCAATCAGCCCCAGCATTTT.

The chain couples TRBV7-9 to TRBJ1-4, with no clear D. Germline CDR1 and CDR2: SEHNR and FQNEAQ (reference sequence). V was cut by 0 bases and J by 8 bases, with 4 bases left in between. The CDR3 is 12 residues long. CDR3 DNA: TGTGCCAGCAGCTTAGCAATGGAAAAACTGTTTTTT. This codes for CASSLAMEKLFF.

The V and J genes are TRBV6-5 and TRBJ2-1; TRBD2 aligns across 8 bases. This CDR3 is built from 14 residues. The germline CDR1 and CDR2 sequences are MNHEY and SVGAGI. Trimming took 5 bases from V and 6 from J; bases not matched to a gene: 6. DNA of the CDR3: TGTGCCAGCAGTCGGACTAGCACCGGCAATGAGCAGTTCTTC. It yields the protein CASSRTSTGNEQFF.

The chain has TRBV7-8 and TRBJ1-1, with D maybe TRBD1 (5 bases). The length of the CDR3 is 16 residues. Per the germline V gene, CDR1 is SGHVS and CDR2 is FQNEAQ. The V gene lost 2 bases and the J gene lost 0 bases, with 13 bases spanning the gap. CDR3 DNA sequence: TGTGCCAGCAGCTTAACCTATCGACAGATGAACACTGAAGCTTTCTTT. Translation gives CASSLTYRQMNTEAFF.

The V call is TRBV19, the J call TRBJ2-1; D gene uncertain. The CDR3 runs 16 residues. Germline V gene lookup returns CDR1 LNHDA and CDR2 SQIVND (reference sequence). V was pared by 3 bases and J by 0 bases, with 12 bases between. The CDR3 is CASSIPRRISYNEQFF. CDR3 DNA sequence: TGTGCCAGTAGTATTCCCCGACGGATCTCCTACAATGAGCAGTTCTTC.

J is TRBJ2-1 and V is TRBV3-2; the table calls TRBD2, which could not be checked here. TRBV3-2 constitutes a pseudogene. The CDR3 is 9 amino acids. Here the CDR3 reads CASPGEQFF. The DNA for the CDR3 is TGTGCCAGCCCGGGGGAGCAGTTCTTC.

A few counts support this clone. This chain joins TRBV5-6 and TRBJ2-2; maybe TRBD2 (6 bases). Trimming stripped 4 bases from V and 3 bases from J, with 10 bases between. The germline V gene has CDR1 SGHDT and CDR2 YYEEEE. This CDR3 has 14 amino acids. This chain's CDR3 is CASSLGGDTGELFF. The CDR3 DNA reads as TGTGCCAGCAGCCTGGGGGGAGACACCGGGGAGCTGTTTTTT.

This chain uses TRBV27 with TRBJ2-2; D tentatively fits TRBD1 or TRBD2 (5 bases each). The CDR3 totals 15 residues. CDR1 and CDR2 (germline): MNHEY, SMNVEV (reference sequence). The ends were cut back, 6 bases at V and 4 bases at J, with 15 bases in the middle. As DNA, the CDR3 is TGTGCCAGCAGACTAACAGGAAGCGGCACCGGGGAGCTGTTTTTT. It codes for CASRLTGSGTGELFF.

This chain connects TRBV11-1 to TRBJ2-7; no reliable D call. The V end was cut by 1 base, the J end by 3 bases, with 1 base between. This CDR3 is 11 amino acids long. Looked up from germline, CDR1 is SGHAT and CDR2 is FQDESV (reference sequence). The CDR3 DNA reads TGTGCCAGCAGCTTAGACTACGAGCAGTACTTC. It yields the protein CASSLDYEQYF.

The chain recombines TRBV5-1 with TRBJ1-1; 8 bases fit TRBD1. Germline V gene lookup returns CDR1 SGHRS and CDR2 YFSETQ. V gave up 4 bases and J gave up 4 bases; unmatched junction bases: 12. The CDR3 sequence is 16 residues long. CDR3 loop: CASSETPGTGATEAFF. CDR3 DNA sequence: TGCGCCAGCAGCGAAACGCCCGGGACAGGAGCCACTGAAGCTTTCTTT.

This chain connects TRBV6-6 to TRBJ2-5; unclear D gene. Trimming cost V 2 bases and J 2 bases, with 9 bases left between them. The CDR3 spans 14 residues. Per the germline V gene, CDR1 is MNHNY and CDR2 is SVGAGI (reference sequence). In DNA form, the CDR3 reads TGTGCCAGCAGTTACGTACAGCAACAAGAGACCCAGTACTTC. It encodes CASSYVQQQETQYF.

This chain uses TRBV7-8 with TRBJ1-5, with TRBD1 matching over 10 bases. This CDR3 region has 15 residues. Per germline, CDR1 SGHVS and CDR2 FQNEAQ. V shed 6 bases and J 6 bases; nucleotides not matched to a gene: 8. As DNA, the CDR3 is TGTGCCAGCAGTTTGGACAGGGGGGAATTTCAGCCCCAGCATTTT. Amino acids: CASSLDRGEFQPQHF.

The rearrangement uses TRBV12-5 and TRBJ2-2; D remains unclear. The CDR3 is made up of 14 amino acids. The V end was cut by 8 bases, the J end by 3 bases, with 13 bases between. Germline V gene sequence: CDR1 LGHNT, CDR2 FRNRAP. The CDR3 DNA follows: TGTGCTAGTTCACTGTATTCAGACACCGGGGAGCTGTTTTTT. This translates into CASSLYSDTGELFF.

The chain uses TRBV11-2 and TRBJ1-1; no firm D call. The V gene's germline CDR1 is SGHAT and CDR2 FQNNGV. This CDR3 is built from 14 residues. V lost 1 base and J 1 base, leaving 7 bases between the germline ends. This CDR3 is CASSLADGNTEAFF. CDR3 bases: TGTGCCAGCAGCTTAGCCGACGGGAACACTGAAGCTTTCTTT.

This rearrangement joins TRBV15 to TRBJ1-3, with 10 bases identical to TRBD1. This CDR3 has 20 amino acids. The germline V gene encodes CDR1 LNHNV and CDR2 YYDKDF (reference sequence). The J segment lost 0 bases and the V segment lost 0 bases, leaving 11 bases of the junction unmatched. The CDR3 DNA follows: TGTGCCACCAGCAGAGATTTGGGGACAGGGGCGCTCAGCTCTGGAAACACCATATATTTT. It is translated as CATSRDLGTGALSSGNTIYF.

The gene calls are TRBV7-6 and TRBJ1-5, with D unclear. Trimming left V 5 bases short and J 4 bases short, with 9 bases between. Germline V lookup: CDR1 SGHVS, CDR2 FNYEAQ. CDR3 length: 13 residues. CDR3 sequence reads: CASSLGRNQPQHF. The CDR3 DNA follows: TGTGCCAGCAGCCTAGGGAGGAATCAGCCCCAGCATTTT.

The genes are TRBV27 and TRBJ2-3; D perhaps matches TRBD2 (6 bases). There are 12 residues in the CDR3. The ends were cut back, 8 bases at V and 2 bases at J, with 8 bases in the middle. Germline V lookup: CDR1 MNHEY, CDR2 SMNVEV (reference sequence). The CDR3 DNA reads as TGTGCCAGCCGGGGGATCACAGATACGCAGTATTTT. Residues: CASRGITDTQYF.

The genes are TRBV10-3 and TRBJ1-2; D is unresolved. The V gene lost 6 bases and the J gene lost 4 bases, with 15 bases spanning the gap. The CDR3 contains 14 residues. Per the germline V gene, CDR1 is ENHRY and CDR2 is SYGVKD. DNA of the CDR3: TGTGCCATCAGCGCCCGGGCGGACCCCTATGGCTACACCTTC. It translates to CAISARADPYGYTF.

This chain joins TRBV7-7 and TRBJ2-1; D gene ambiguous. The CDR3 is 13 residues long. CDR1 SSHAT and CDR2 FNYEAQ come from the germline V gene (reference sequence). V was clipped by 1 base and J by 9 bases, with 10 bases between them. The CDR3 nucleotides are TGTGCCAGCAGCTTAGTCCGGTCGGGTGAGCAGTTCTTC. Amino acid sequence: CASSLVRSGEQFF.

This chain joins TRBV6-4 and TRBJ1-4, with TRBD1 as a possible D gene (5 bases). The CDR3 consists of 19 residues. V lost 2 bases and J 3 bases, leaving 22 bases between the germline ends. Germline V lookup: CDR1 MRHNA, CDR2 SNTAGT. The chain's CDR3 is CASSDAWDEGSVANEKLFF. In DNA form, the CDR3 reads TGTGCCAGCAGTGACGCCTGGGACGAGGGCTCAGTGGCTAATGAAAAACTGTTTTTT.

J is TRBJ2-1 and V is TRBV10-3, with 12 bases matching TRBD2. Germline values: CDR1 ENHRY, CDR2 SYGVKD. J gave up 8 bases and V 10 bases, and 15 bases lay outside the gene matches. CDR3 length: 16 residues. The CDR3 is CATLPTLAGGPDEQFF. DNA of the CDR3: TGTGCCACACTCCCCACTCTAGCGGGAGGGCCAGATGAGCAGTTCTTC.

The chain is built from TRBV25-1 and TRBJ2-3; D call uncertain. Per germline, CDR1 MGHDK and CDR2 SYGVNS. The V and J ends lost 7 bases and 2 bases respectively, with 10 bases between them. The CDR3 totals 13 residues. CDR3 in DNA: TGTGCCAGCATGTCCCATTACACAGATACGCAGTATTTT. This translates into CASMSHYTDTQYF.

As DNA, the CDR3 is TGTGCCAGCAGCCCACGGTGGGACTCTGGAAACACCATATATTTT. This translates into CASSPRWDSGNTIYF. This sequence joins TRBV9 and TRBJ1-3; D is ambiguous. The CDR3 extends over 15 amino acids. Germline assignment: CDR1 SGDLS and CDR2 YYNGEE. The V gene lost 4 bases and the J gene lost 0 bases, with 11 bases spanning the gap.

The J gene is TRBJ1-1, the V gene TRBV30, with D maybe TRBD1 (6 bases). The germline gives CDR1 GTSNPN, CDR2 SVGIG (reference sequence). The CDR3 consists of 13 residues. V lost 4 bases and J 5 bases, leaving 14 bases between the germline ends. In DNA, the CDR3 is TGTGCCTGGATTCCCAAAGGGGGTACTGAAGCTTTCTTT. Its protein is CAWIPKGGTEAFF.

The chain combines TRBV6-1 with TRBJ1-1, with unresolved D. Looked up from germline, CDR1 is MNHNS and CDR2 is SASEGT. The CDR3 contains 15 residues. V was trimmed by 3 bases and J by 1 base, leaving 12 bases between them. CDR3 DNA sequence: TGTGCCAGCAGTGACCGGGCTTCGCGGAACACTGAAGCTTTCTTT. Residues: CASSDRASRNTEAFF.

This chain links TRBV7-2 with TRBJ2-7; D is perhaps TRBD1 (5 bases). Trimming took 3 bases from V and 0 from J, leaving 12 bases between them. The CDR3 is 15 residues long. In germline, CDR1 is SGHTA, CDR2 FQGNSA. CDR3 bases: TGTGCCAGCAGCTTGGACCTGACAGCCTCCTACGAGCAGTACTTC. This codes for CASSLDLTASYEQYF.

The chain is built from TRBV2 and TRBJ1-3; D unclear. The CDR3 is made up of 15 amino acids. Germline CDR1 SNHLY, CDR2 FYNNEI. V gave up 4 bases and J gave up 2 bases, with 12 bases separating them. The CDR3 is CASSGRTVTGNTIYF. The CDR3 coding sequence is TGTGCCAGCAGTGGAAGGACGGTTACTGGAAACACCATATATTTT.

This clone was seen once. V and J are TRBV5-1 and TRBJ2-1; D is uncertain. The CDR3 totals 16 residues. The V and J ends lost 1 base and 2 bases respectively, with 13 bases between them. Germline-derived CDR1 and CDR2 are SGHRS and YFSETQ. Written as DNA, the CDR3 is TGCGCCAGCAGCTTGCCGGTCCCACAGACCTACAATGAGCAGTTCTTC. Encoded protein: CASSLPVPQTYNEQFF.